This is a list of T cell receptor beta chains from one sample in a study of T cell responses to AZD1222 COVID-19 vaccine. Using immunoSEQ multiplex PCR, the repertoire was profiled, and TCRdb retains in-frame clones only, with some absent. The sample lists 55,000 to 65,000 clones; 65% to 90% were seen once. The sequencing here drew on peripheral blood, taken on day 0 of AZD1222 vaccination. These receptors were taken from an adult in good health. Each CDR3 is given with its conserved first and last residue. D genes are given only for firm matches. The listing skips clone size in some rows; elsewhere it reads once, few, many or a size class.

clone_size: many
d_call: TRBD1
v_call: TRBV5-1
cdr3_length: 15
j_call: TRBJ2-7
cdr3_nt: TGCGCCAGCAGCTTGATTTCCGGACAGGGCTACGAGCAGTACTTC
cdr3_aa: CASSLISGQGYEQYF

clone_size: NA
d_call: TRBD1
v_call: TRBV27
cdr3_length: 12
j_call: TRBJ2-7
cdr3_nt: TGTGCCAGCCGTTACAGGGGTGGAGAGCAGTACTTC
cdr3_aa: CASRYRGGEQYF

clone_size: NA
d_call: TRBD1
v_call: TRBV6-1
cdr3_length: 15
j_call: TRBJ1-4
cdr3_nt: TGTGCCAGCAGTGAAGCGGGAGTAGGGGGCGAAAAACTGTTTTTT
cdr3_aa: CASSEAGVGGEKLFF

clone_size: NA
d_call: NA
v_call: TRBV12-3/TRBV12-4
cdr3_length: 12
j_call: TRBJ1-4
cdr3_nt: TGTGCCAGCAGCCGGACAGATGAAAAACTGTTTTTT
cdr3_aa: CASSRTDEKLFF

clone_size: NA
d_call: NA
v_call: TRBV15
cdr3_length: 15
j_call: TRBJ2-2
cdr3_nt: TGTGCCACCAGCAAAGGGACACTCTACACCGGGGAGCTGTTTTTT
cdr3_aa: CATSKGTLYTGELFF

clone_size: NA
d_call: NA
v_call: TRBV9
cdr3_length: 17
j_call: TRBJ1-1
cdr3_nt: TGTGCCAGCAGCGTAGGAGGTCTAGGAGGGATGAACACTGAAGCTTTCTTT
cdr3_aa: CASSVGGLGGMNTEAFF

clone_size: NA
d_call: NA
v_call: TRBV6-5
cdr3_length: 16
j_call: TRBJ1-1
cdr3_nt: TGTGCCAGCAGTTTTAGGAGCTTTGGGGGTTACACTGAAGCTTTCTTT
cdr3_aa: CASSFRSFGGYTEAFF

clone_size: NA
d_call: NA
v_call: TRBV7-8
cdr3_length: 11
j_call: TRBJ2-5
cdr3_nt: TGTGCCAGCAGTCATTCCGGGACCCAGTACTTC
cdr3_aa: CASSHSGTQYF

clone_size: NA
d_call: NA
v_call: TRBV2
cdr3_length: 15
j_call: TRBJ1-1
cdr3_nt: TGTGCCAGCAAGGGGGGGCGACAGGTGAACACTGAAGCTTTCTTT
cdr3_aa: CASKGGRQVNTEAFF

clone_size: NA
d_call: TRBD1
v_call: TRBV7-8
cdr3_length: 15
j_call: TRBJ2-7
cdr3_nt: TGTGCCAGCAGCCCAGGGGGTACGACCTCCTACGAGCAGTACTTC
cdr3_aa: CASSPGGTTSYEQYF

clone_size: NA
d_call: TRBD1
v_call: TRBV5-1
cdr3_length: 17
j_call: TRBJ1-2
cdr3_nt: TGCGCCAGCAGCTTGGCGGGACAGACCATTTCGAACTATGGCTACACCTTC
cdr3_aa: CASSLAGQTISNYGYTF

clone_size: NA
d_call: NA
v_call: TRBV6-1
cdr3_length: 16
j_call: TRBJ1-6
cdr3_nt: TGTGCCAGCAGTGAAGCGCTAGGAGGCTATAATTCACCCCTCCACTTT
cdr3_aa: CASSEALGGYNSPLHF

clone_size: NA
d_call: TRBD1
v_call: TRBV29-1
cdr3_length: 14
j_call: TRBJ1-2
cdr3_nt: TGCAGCGTTGGATTGGGACAGGGGGCTGGTGGCTACACCTTC
cdr3_aa: CSVGLGQGAGGYTF

clone_size: NA
d_call: TRBD2
v_call: TRBV27
cdr3_length: 17
j_call: TRBJ2-4
cdr3_nt: TGTGCCAGCAGCCCGACTCCAATACTAGCGGGGAAAAACATTCAGTACTTC
cdr3_aa: CASSPTPILAGKNIQYF

clone_size: NA
d_call: NA
v_call: TRBV5-4
cdr3_length: 13
j_call: TRBJ1-4
cdr3_nt: TGTGCCAGCAGCCTGCGTGGGGTTGAAAAACTGTTTTTT
cdr3_aa: CASSLRGVEKLFF

clone_size: few
d_call: NA
v_call: TRBV5-4
cdr3_length: 14
j_call: TRBJ2-7
cdr3_nt: TGTGCCAGCAACGACAGGGGAGGGCCCTACGAGCAGTACTTC
cdr3_aa: CASNDRGGPYEQYF

clone_size: NA
d_call: NA
v_call: TRBV7-9
cdr3_length: 15
j_call: TRBJ2-7
cdr3_nt: TGTGCCAGCAGCCCAGGACACATCCAGTCCTACGAGCAGTACTTC
cdr3_aa: CASSPGHIQSYEQYF

clone_size: NA
d_call: NA
v_call: TRBV4-2
cdr3_length: 15
j_call: TRBJ1-2
cdr3_nt: TGTGCCAGCAGCCCTACGACGGTCCCTTCCTATGGCTACACCTTC
cdr3_aa: CASSPTTVPSYGYTF

clone_size: NA
d_call: TRBD2
v_call: TRBV7-2
cdr3_length: 14
j_call: TRBJ2-5
cdr3_nt: TGTGCCAGCAGCCAATCTAGCGGGGGTGGGACCCAGTACTTC
cdr3_aa: CASSQSSGGGTQYF

clone_size: NA
d_call: NA
v_call: TRBV5-6
cdr3_length: 16
j_call: TRBJ1-1
cdr3_nt: TGTGCCAGCAGCTTGGGACCTGGAGGGAGGAACACTGAAGCTTTCTTT
cdr3_aa: CASSLGPGGRNTEAFF

clone_size: NA
d_call: NA
v_call: TRBV5-6
cdr3_length: 16
j_call: TRBJ1-1
cdr3_nt: TGTGCCAGCAGCTTGGGGGGGACCGCCGTGAACACTGAAGCTTTCTTT
cdr3_aa: CASSLGGTAVNTEAFF

clone_size: once
d_call: TRBD1
v_call: TRBV5-1
cdr3_length: 17
j_call: TRBJ1-2
cdr3_nt: TGCGCCAGCAGCTTGCGGCCAGGGGGATCTCAGAGCGATGGCTACACCTTC
cdr3_aa: CASSLRPGGSQSDGYTF

clone_size: NA
d_call: NA
v_call: TRBV7-8
cdr3_length: 17
j_call: TRBJ1-1
cdr3_nt: TGTGCCAGCAGCTTACTCCCCTTTGGGAGGGTGAACACTGAAGCTTTCTTT
cdr3_aa: CASSLLPFGRVNTEAFF

clone_size: NA
d_call: TRBD1
v_call: TRBV6-6
cdr3_length: 13
j_call: TRBJ1-6
cdr3_nt: TGTGCCAGTGGGACAGGGGTATATTCACCCCTCCACTTT
cdr3_aa: CASGTGVYSPLHF

clone_size: once
d_call: TRBD2
v_call: TRBV30
cdr3_length: 13
j_call: TRBJ2-1
cdr3_nt: TGTGCCTGGAGTGTAAACAGCGAGCGGGGGCAGTTCTTC
cdr3_aa: CAWSVNSERGQFF

clone_size: NA
d_call: NA
v_call: TRBV28
cdr3_length: 14
j_call: TRBJ1-2
cdr3_nt: TGTGCCAGCAGTTTTCAGGGGCCCCGCTATGGCTACACCTTC
cdr3_aa: CASSFQGPRYGYTF

clone_size: NA
d_call: NA
v_call: TRBV28
cdr3_length: 13
j_call: TRBJ1-1
cdr3_nt: TGTGCCAGCATCCCAGGAGAGAACACTGAAGCTTTCTTT
cdr3_aa: CASIPGENTEAFF

clone_size: NA
d_call: NA
v_call: TRBV27
cdr3_length: 13
j_call: TRBJ1-2
cdr3_nt: TGTGCCAGCAGTGGGGGGTGGGGCTATGGCTACACCTTC
cdr3_aa: CASSGGWGYGYTF

clone_size: NA
d_call: NA
v_call: TRBV18
cdr3_length: 14
j_call: TRBJ1-5
cdr3_nt: TGTGCCAGCTCACCATCGGCAGGGAATCAGCCCCAGCATTTT
cdr3_aa: CASSPSAGNQPQHF

clone_size: NA
d_call: TRBD1
v_call: TRBV6-6
cdr3_length: 13
j_call: TRBJ2-7
cdr3_nt: TGTGCCAGCAGCCGGGACAGGGCTTACGAGCAGTACTTC
cdr3_aa: CASSRDRAYEQYF

clone_size: NA
d_call: TRBD1
v_call: TRBV5-1
cdr3_length: 14
j_call: TRBJ1-2
cdr3_nt: TGCGCCAGCAGCTTGGGTTACGGACAGGATGACTACACCTTC
cdr3_aa: CASSLGYGQDDYTF

clone_size: NA
d_call: NA
v_call: TRBV27
cdr3_length: 14
j_call: TRBJ1-4
cdr3_nt: TGTGCCAGCAGTCAACAGGGTCCTAATGAAAAACTGTTTTTT
cdr3_aa: CASSQQGPNEKLFF

clone_size: NA
d_call: TRBD1
v_call: TRBV5-5
cdr3_length: 15
j_call: TRBJ1-2
cdr3_nt: TGTGCCAGCAGCCGTCCCGGGACAGGTTCGCATGGCTACACCTTC
cdr3_aa: CASSRPGTGSHGYTF

clone_size: NA
d_call: NA
v_call: TRBV27
cdr3_length: 13
j_call: TRBJ2-7
cdr3_nt: TGTGCCAGCAGTTTTTTGTCAGGCAACGAGCAGTACTTC
cdr3_aa: CASSFLSGNEQYF

clone_size: NA
d_call: NA
v_call: TRBV6-1
cdr3_length: 16
j_call: TRBJ2-3
cdr3_nt: TGTGCCAGCAGTGAACCCGATGGCGGCGGCACAGATACGCAGTATTTT
cdr3_aa: CASSEPDGGGTDTQYF

clone_size: NA
d_call: NA
v_call: TRBV5-5
cdr3_length: 15
j_call: TRBJ1-3
cdr3_nt: TGTGCCAGCAGCTCCACAGGGAGCTCTGGAAACACCATATATTTT
cdr3_aa: CASSSTGSSGNTIYF

clone_size: many
d_call: NA
v_call: TRBV6-1
cdr3_length: 16
j_call: TRBJ2-7
cdr3_nt: TGTGCCAGCAGTGACGAGGACGGGACTGGGGGCTACGAGCAGTACTTC
cdr3_aa: CASSDEDGTGGYEQYF

clone_size: NA
d_call: TRBD1
v_call: TRBV7-2
cdr3_length: 17
j_call: TRBJ2-4
cdr3_nt: TGTGCCAGCAGCTTACGACAGGGGGCCTTGGGCAAAAACATTCAGTACTTC
cdr3_aa: CASSLRQGALGKNIQYF

clone_size: NA
d_call: TRBD1
v_call: TRBV7-9
cdr3_length: 17
j_call: TRBJ2-4
cdr3_nt: TGTGCCAGCAGCTCGGACAGGGTGGCGGTAGGCAAAAACATTCAGTACTTC
cdr3_aa: CASSSDRVAVGKNIQYF

clone_size: NA
d_call: NA
v_call: TRBV30
cdr3_length: 15
j_call: TRBJ1-5
cdr3_nt: TGTGCCTCGGATGGGGGGGGAAATAGCAATCAGCCCCAGCATTTT
cdr3_aa: CASDGGGNSNQPQHF

clone_size: NA
d_call: NA
v_call: TRBV19
cdr3_length: 13
j_call: TRBJ1-2
cdr3_nt: TGTGCCAGTACCCTTGGGGGATTCTATGGCTACACCTTC
cdr3_aa: CASTLGGFYGYTF

clone_size: NA
d_call: NA
v_call: TRBV15
cdr3_length: 14
j_call: TRBJ1-1
cdr3_nt: TGTGCCACCAGCAGAGATCAGTTGAACACTGAAGCTTTCTTT
cdr3_aa: CATSRDQLNTEAFF

clone_size: NA
d_call: NA
v_call: TRBV6-5
cdr3_length: 13
j_call: TRBJ1-1
cdr3_nt: TGTGCCAGCAGTTACCCGGGCCTCCTAGAAGCTTTCTTT
cdr3_aa: CASSYPGLLEAFF

clone_size: NA
d_call: NA
v_call: TRBV14
cdr3_length: 15
j_call: TRBJ1-3
cdr3_nt: TGTGCCAGCAGCCAAGGGGTTTATAGCGGAAACACCATATATTTT
cdr3_aa: CASSQGVYSGNTIYF

clone_size: NA
d_call: NA
v_call: TRBV9
cdr3_length: 15
j_call: TRBJ1-5
cdr3_nt: TGTGCCAGCAGCGTAGGAGGGGTAGGGGGGCAGCCCCAGCATTTT
cdr3_aa: CASSVGGVGGQPQHF

clone_size: NA
d_call: NA
v_call: TRBV6-6
cdr3_length: 16
j_call: TRBJ2-1
cdr3_nt: TGTGCCAGCAGTTACTCAAGGACAAGCTCCTACAATGAGCAGTTCTTC
cdr3_aa: CASSYSRTSSYNEQFF

clone_size: NA
d_call: NA
v_call: TRBV18
cdr3_length: 13
j_call: TRBJ2-5
cdr3_nt: TGTGCCAGCTCAGGGACAAACCAAGAGACCCAGTACTTC
cdr3_aa: CASSGTNQETQYF